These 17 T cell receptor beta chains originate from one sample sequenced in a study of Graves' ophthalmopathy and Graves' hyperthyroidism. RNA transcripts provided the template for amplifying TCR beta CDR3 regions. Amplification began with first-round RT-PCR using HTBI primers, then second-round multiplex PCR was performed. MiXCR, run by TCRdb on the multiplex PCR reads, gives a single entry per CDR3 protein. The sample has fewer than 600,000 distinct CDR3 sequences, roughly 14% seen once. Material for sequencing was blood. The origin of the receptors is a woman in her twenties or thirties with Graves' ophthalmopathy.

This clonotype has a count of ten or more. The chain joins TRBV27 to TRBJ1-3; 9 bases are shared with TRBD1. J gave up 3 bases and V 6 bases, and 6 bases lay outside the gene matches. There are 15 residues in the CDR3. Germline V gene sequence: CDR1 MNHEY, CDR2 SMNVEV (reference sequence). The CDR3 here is CASRPGQGFGNTIYF. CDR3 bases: TGTGCCAGCAGGCCGGGACAGGGCTTTGGAAACACCATATATTTT.

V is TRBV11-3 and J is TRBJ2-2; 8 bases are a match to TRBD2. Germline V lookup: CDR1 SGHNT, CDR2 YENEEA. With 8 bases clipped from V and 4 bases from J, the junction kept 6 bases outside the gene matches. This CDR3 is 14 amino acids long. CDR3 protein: CASLRGGITGELFF. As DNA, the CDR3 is TGTGCCAGCCTTCGGGGGGGAATCACCGGGGAGCTGTTTTTT.

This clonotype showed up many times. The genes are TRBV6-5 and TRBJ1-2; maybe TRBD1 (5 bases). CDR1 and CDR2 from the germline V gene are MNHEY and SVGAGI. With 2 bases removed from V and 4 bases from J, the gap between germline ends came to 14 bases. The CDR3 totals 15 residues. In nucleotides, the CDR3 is TGTGCCAGCAGTTACGACAGTAAGGAGACCTATGGCTACACCTTC. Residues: CASSYDSKETYGYTF.

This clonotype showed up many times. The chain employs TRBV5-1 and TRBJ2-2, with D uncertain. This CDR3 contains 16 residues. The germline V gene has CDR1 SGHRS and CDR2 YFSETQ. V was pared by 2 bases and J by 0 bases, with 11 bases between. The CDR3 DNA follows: TGCGCCAGCAGCTTTTTCCAGACGGCGAACACCGGGGAGCTGTTTTTT. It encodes CASSFFQTANTGELFF.

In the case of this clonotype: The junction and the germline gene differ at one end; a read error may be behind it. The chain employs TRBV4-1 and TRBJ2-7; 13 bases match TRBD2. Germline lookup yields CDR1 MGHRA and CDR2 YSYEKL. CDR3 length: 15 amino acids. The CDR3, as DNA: TGCGCCAGCTGCCAAGAGGGACTAGCGGGGTCCGAGCAGTACTTC. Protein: CASCQEGLAGSEQYF.

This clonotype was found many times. The CDR3 sequence is CASSYTLNTGELFF. In DNA, the CDR3 is TGTGCCAGCAGCTACACCCTGAACACCGGGGAGCTGTTTTTT. The chain has TRBV6-5 and TRBJ2-2; D uncertain. The CDR3 is 14 residues long. Deletions cut 6 bases from V and 1 base from J, with 9 bases between. Per germline, CDR1 MNHEY and CDR2 SVGAGI.

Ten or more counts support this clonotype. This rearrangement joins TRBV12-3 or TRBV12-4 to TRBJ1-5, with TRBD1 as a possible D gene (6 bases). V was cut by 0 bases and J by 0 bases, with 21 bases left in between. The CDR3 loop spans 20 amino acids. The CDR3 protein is CASSLAVGGPGLHSNQPQHF. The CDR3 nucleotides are TGTGCCAGCAGTTTAGCGGTGGGGGGGCCTGGGTTGCATAGCAATCAGCCCCAGCATTTT.

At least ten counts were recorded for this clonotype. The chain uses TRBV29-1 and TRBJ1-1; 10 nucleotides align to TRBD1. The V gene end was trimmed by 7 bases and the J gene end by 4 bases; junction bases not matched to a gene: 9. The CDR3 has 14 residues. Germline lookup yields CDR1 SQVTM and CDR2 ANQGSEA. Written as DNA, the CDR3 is TGCAGCGCCCGAAGAGGGACAGGGGCCACTGAAGCTTTCTTT. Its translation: CSARRGTGATEAFF.

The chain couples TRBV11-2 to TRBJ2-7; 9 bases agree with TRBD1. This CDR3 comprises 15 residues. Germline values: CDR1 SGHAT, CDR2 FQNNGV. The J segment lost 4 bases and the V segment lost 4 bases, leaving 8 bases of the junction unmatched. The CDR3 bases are TGTGCCAGCAGCTCGGGGCGGGACAGGGTTTACGAGCAGTACTTC. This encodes CASSSGRDRVYEQYF.

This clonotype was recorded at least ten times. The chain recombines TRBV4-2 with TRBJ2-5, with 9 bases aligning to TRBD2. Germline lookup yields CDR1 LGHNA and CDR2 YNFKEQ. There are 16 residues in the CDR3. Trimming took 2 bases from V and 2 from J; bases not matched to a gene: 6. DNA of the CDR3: TGTGCCAGCAGCCAATGGGCGGGAGGGCTGCAAGAGACCCAGTACTTC. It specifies CASSQWAGGLQETQYF.

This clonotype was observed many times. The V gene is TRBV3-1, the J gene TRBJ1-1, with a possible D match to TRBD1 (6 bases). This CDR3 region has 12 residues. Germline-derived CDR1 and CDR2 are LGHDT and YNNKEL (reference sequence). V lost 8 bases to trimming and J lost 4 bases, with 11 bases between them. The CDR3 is CASGTLGTEAFF. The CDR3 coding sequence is TGTGCCAGCGGGACACTTGGCACTGAAGCTTTCTTT.

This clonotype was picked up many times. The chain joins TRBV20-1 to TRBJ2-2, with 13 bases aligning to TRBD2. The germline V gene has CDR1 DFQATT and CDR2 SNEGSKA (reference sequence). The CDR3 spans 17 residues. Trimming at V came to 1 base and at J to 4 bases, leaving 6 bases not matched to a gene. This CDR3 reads CSARALTSGRATGELFF. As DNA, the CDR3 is TGCAGTGCTAGAGCTCTCACTAGCGGGAGGGCCACCGGGGAGCTGTTTTTT.

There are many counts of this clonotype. CDR3 nucleotides: TGTGCCAGCAGTCCTAGGACTCTAGAGCAGTACTTC. This sequence encodes CASSPRTLEQYF. V and J are TRBV12-3 or TRBV12-4 and TRBJ2-7; tentative D call: TRBD2 (5 bases). The V gene lost 5 bases and the J gene lost 7 bases, with 12 bases spanning the gap. This CDR3 has 12 residues.

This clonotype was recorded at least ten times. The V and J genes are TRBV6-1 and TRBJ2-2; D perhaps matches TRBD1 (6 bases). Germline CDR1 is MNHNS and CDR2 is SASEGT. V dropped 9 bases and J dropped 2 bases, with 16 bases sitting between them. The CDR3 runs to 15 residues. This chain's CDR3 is CASLDRTVNTGELFF. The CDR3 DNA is TGTGCCAGTCTCGACCGGACAGTTAACACCGGGGAGCTGTTTTTT.

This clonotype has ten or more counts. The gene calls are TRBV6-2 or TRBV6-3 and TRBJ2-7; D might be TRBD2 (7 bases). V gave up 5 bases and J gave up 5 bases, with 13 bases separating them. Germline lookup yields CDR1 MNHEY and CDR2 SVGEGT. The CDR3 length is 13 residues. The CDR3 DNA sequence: TGTGCCAGCAGTCTTGGAGGGGGGGACGAGCAGTACTTC. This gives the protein CASSLGGGDEQYF.

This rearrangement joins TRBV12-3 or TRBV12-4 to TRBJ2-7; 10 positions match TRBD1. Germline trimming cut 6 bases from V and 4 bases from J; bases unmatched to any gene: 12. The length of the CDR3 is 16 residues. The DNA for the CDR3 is TGTGCCAGCAGACCGGGACAGGGGATTGCATCTTACGAGCAGTACTTC. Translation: CASRPGQGIASYEQYF.

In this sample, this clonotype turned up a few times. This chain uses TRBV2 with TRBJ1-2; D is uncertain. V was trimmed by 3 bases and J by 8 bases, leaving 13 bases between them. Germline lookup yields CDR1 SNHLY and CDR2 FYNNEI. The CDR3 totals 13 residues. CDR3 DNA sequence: TGTGCCAGCAGTGAGCAGGTTCTAGACGGCTACACCTTC. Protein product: CASSEQVLDGYTF.